The 28 T cell receptor beta chains reported below all come from one sample, sequenced in a study of breast tumors, draining lymph nodes, adjacent tissues. Breast cancer patients provided tissue from their axillary draining lymph nodes. TCRdb fed the multiplex PCR reads into MiXCR, producing one record per CDR3 protein. The table lists 200,000 to 300,000 distinct CDR3 sequences, around 30% of them singletons. Source material: axillary lymph node tissue. The receptors originated from a female donor with breast cancer. Some clones in this sample may be carry-over from other donors' samples.

This clonotype was seen a few times. The chain recombines TRBV12-3 or TRBV12-4 with TRBJ2-3; 10 bases line up with TRBD2. V trimming: 3 bases; J trimming: 3 bases; junction bases outside the gene matches: 9. This CDR3 comprises 17 residues. Here the CDR3 DNA reads TGTGCCAGCAGTTTTTTGGGGCTAGCGGGAGATACAGATACGCAGTATTTT. Translation gives CASSFLGLAGDTDTQYF.

Points on this clonotype: A single base separates this from a much larger clone, so it may be a read error. V and J are TRBV5-4 and TRBJ2-1; no reliable D call. This CDR3 region has 14 residues. Germline V gene lookup returns CDR1 SGHNT and CDR2 YYREEE (reference sequence). The CDR3 sequence: CASSSPEAYNEQLF. The DNA of the CDR3 is TGTGCCAGCAGCTCGCCCGAGGCATACAATGAGCAGCTCTTC.

Concerning this clonotype itself: This clone may be a read error of a much larger clone one base away. Without the conserved terminal phenylalanine or tryptophan, this CDR3 likely stems from a read error. J is TRBJ1-4 and V is TRBV5-4, with 7 bases that match TRBD1. V shed 4 bases, J shed 0 bases, and the junction held 3 bases outside the gene matches. Germline assignment: CDR1 SGHNT and CDR2 YYREEE (reference sequence). The CDR3 extends over 15 amino acids. The CDR3, as DNA: TGTGCCAGCAGCGGGGACAGTGCAACTAATGAAAAACTGTTTATT. The encoded protein is CASSGDSATNEKLFI.

The sample holds many counts of this clonotype. The chain recombines TRBV7-2 with TRBJ2-5, with TRBD1 matching over 9 bases. Germline V gives CDR1 SGHTA, CDR2 FQGNSA. CDR3 length: 15 amino acids. The ends lost 8 bases at V and 5 bases at J; junction bases unmatched: 12. The CDR3: CASSPLDRGEETQYF. The CDR3 DNA is TGTGCCAGCTCCCCGTTGGACAGGGGTGAGGAGACCCAGTACTTC.

In its sample, this clonotype was seen many times. This CDR3 is CATSYDDEQFF. The DNA of the CDR3 is TGTGCCACCTCATACGACGATGAGCAGTTCTTC. V and J are TRBV6-5 and TRBJ2-1; D uncertain. The CDR3 totals 11 residues. The V end was cut by 10 bases, the J end by 8 bases, with 12 bases between. Germline values: CDR1 MNHEY, CDR2 SVGAGI.

Concerning this clonotype: The CDR3 does not end in the conserved phenylalanine or tryptophan, so this is likely a read error. No DNA is shown, since the ends of the CDR3 on it are uncertain; the CDR3 is the one TCRdb lists. This chain uses TRBV4-1 with TRBJ2-2; TRBD1, the D gene given by the table, was not confirmed from the DNA. Both ends counted, the CDR3 spans 9 residues. Germline CDR1 and CDR2: MGHRA and YSYEKL. CDR3 region: CASSQMGGR.

A word on this clonotype: This may come from a read error, since a much larger clone is one base off. The V call is TRBV7-8, the J call TRBJ2-2; 10 nucleotides align to TRBD2. The CDR3 length is 17 residues. CDR1 SGHVS and CDR2 FQNEAQ come from the germline V gene. The CDR3 protein is CASSATEREGGTGELSF. In DNA form, the CDR3 reads TGTGCCAGCAGTGCTACCGAGCGGGAGGGGGGCACCGGGGAGCTGTCTTTT.

This clonotype was counted ten times or more. The rearrangement joins TRBV6-1 to TRBJ1-5; the D gene is possibly TRBD1 (6 bases). This CDR3 contains 15 residues. With 8 bases removed from V and 0 bases from J, the gap between germline ends came to 14 bases. Germline V gives CDR1 MNHNS, CDR2 SASEGT. CDR3 sequence: CASVDTGYSNQPQHF. CDR3 coding DNA: TGTGCCAGCGTGGACACAGGGTATAGCAATCAGCCCCAGCATTTT.

In its sample, this clonotype was seen many times. The chain joins TRBV20-1 to TRBJ2-7, with TRBD1 matching over 7 bases. The CDR3 spans 13 residues. Germline V CDR1 and CDR2: DFQATT, SNEGSKA (reference sequence). V lost 6 bases and J lost 4; bases outside the gene matches: 9. The CDR3 DNA reads TGCAGTGCGAGCCGGGACAGTGGTTACGAGCAGTACTTC. Amino acids: CSASRDSGYEQYF.

The sample holds many counts of this clonotype. The chain joins TRBV15 to TRBJ2-1; 7 nucleotides match TRBD2. Germline V CDR1 and CDR2: LNHNV, YYDKDF (reference sequence). The V segment lost 0 bases and the J segment 5 bases; nucleotides outside the gene matches: 19. The CDR3 spans 20 residues. CDR3 sequence reads: CATSRERRPTSPPSDNEQFF. The DNA for the CDR3 is TGTGCCACCAGCAGAGAGAGACGGCCGACTAGCCCCCCTTCAGACAATGAGCAGTTCTTC.

Many counts were recorded for this clonotype. The rearrangement uses TRBV20-1 and TRBJ2-4; D remains unclear. Germline V gene data show CDR1 as DFQATT and CDR2 as SNEGSKA (reference sequence). The CDR3 is made up of 11 amino acids. This CDR3 reads CSTLRGDIQYF. The CDR3 DNA is TGCAGCACCTTACGAGGAGACATTCAGTACTTC.

The rearrangement joins TRBV11-3 to TRBJ2-5; D is unresolved. Trimming removed 5 bases at V and 4 bases at J, with 17 bases between. Germline V CDR1 and CDR2: SGHNT, YENEEA. CDR3 length: 15 residues. CDR3 loop: CASSPPAQPGETQYF. The CDR3 nucleotides are TGTGCCAGCAGCCCGCCAGCTCAACCGGGAGAGACCCAGTACTTC.

This clonotype was seen ten or more times. The chain recombines TRBV20-1 with TRBJ2-3; no reliable D call. This CDR3 is built from 12 residues. CDR1 DFQATT and CDR2 SNEGSKA come from the germline V gene (reference sequence). DNA of the CDR3: TGCAGCGCGACGGGTAGTGCAGATACGCAGTATTTT. It encodes CSATGSADTQYF.

This clonotype was picked up many times. This chain links TRBV5-1 with TRBJ2-7; D might be TRBD1 (5 bases). Trimming took off 0 bases at V and 4 bases at J, with 11 bases between the two ends. CDR3 length: 14 amino acids. Germline V gene data show CDR1 as SGHRS and CDR2 as YFSETQ. CDR3 sequence reads: CASSLDAGRYEQYF. The CDR3 DNA sequence: TGCGCCAGCAGCTTGGATGCAGGGCGATACGAGCAGTACTTC. The full variable domain, with the rest looked up from reference TRBV5-1 and TRBJ2-7, is KAGVTQTPRYLIKTRGQQVTLSCSPISGHRSVSWYQQTPGQGLQFLFEYFSETQRNKGNFPGRFSGRQFSNSRSEMNVSTLELGDSALYLCASSLDAGRYEQYFGPGTRLTVT.

This clonotype was seen many times. The rearrangement links TRBV2 to TRBJ1-5; no definite D call. Germline V gene sequence: CDR1 SNHLY, CDR2 FYNNEI. This CDR3 has 13 residues. The V end was cut by 6 bases, the J end by 0 bases, with 6 bases between. In nucleotides, the CDR3 is TGTGCCAGCAGGGATGATAGCAATCAGCCCCAGCATTTT. Encoded protein: CASRDDSNQPQHF.

This clonotype was observed at least ten times. The chain carries TRBV7-9 and TRBJ2-1, with TRBD2 matching over 7 bases. Unmatched junction bases numbered 10, after V lost 5 bases and J lost 3 bases. Germline V gene lookup returns CDR1 SEHNR and CDR2 FQNEAQ (reference sequence). The CDR3 runs to 16 residues. As DNA, the CDR3 is TGTGCCAGCAGCAAACTTACCTCTAGCGGCTACAATGAGCAGTTCTTC. Translating it yields CASSKLTSSGYNEQFF.

In this sample, this clonotype turned up many times. The chain carries TRBV20-1 and TRBJ2-3; TRBD2 is a possible D gene (5 bases). Looked up from germline, CDR1 is DFQATT and CDR2 is SNEGSKA (reference sequence). This CDR3 comprises 12 residues. The germline V and J ends were trimmed by 4 bases and 2 bases, with 7 bases remaining between them. CDR3 in amino acids: CSATDYTDTQYF. The CDR3 region has the DNA TGCAGTGCTACCGACTACACAGATACGCAGTATTTT.

This clonotype was detected ten times or more. The CDR3 loop is CSVRGGSYGEQYF. The DNA of the CDR3 is TGCAGCGTCCGTGGCGGGAGTTATGGCGAGCAGTACTTC. This chain links TRBV29-1 with TRBJ2-7, with 7 bases fitting TRBD2. Trimming took 6 bases from V and 6 from J; bases not matched to a gene: 11. Germline V lookup: CDR1 SQVTM, CDR2 ANQGSEA. This CDR3 comprises 13 residues.

This clonotype has ten or more counts. The V call is TRBV19, the J call TRBJ2-1, with D perhaps assigned TRBD1 or TRBD2 (5 bases each). CDR1 is LNHDA, CDR2 SQIVND, per germline (reference sequence). The CDR3 is 16 residues long. V dropped 3 bases and J dropped 1 base, with 13 bases sitting between them. The CDR3 DNA is TGTGCCAGTAGTATCGGGACCGCCGCTTCCTACAATGAGCAGTTCTTC. Its translation is CASSIGTAASYNEQFF.

This clonotype has a count of ten or more. The rearrangement joins TRBV10-1 to TRBJ2-1; D is uncertain. V was pared by 0 bases and J by 8 bases, with 8 bases between. The CDR3 runs 13 residues. Germline values: CDR1 WNHNN, CDR2 SYGVQD (reference sequence). The CDR3 DNA reads as TGCGCCAGCAGTGAGTCGAGCGTCTATGAGCAGTTCTTC. Its protein is CASSESSVYEQFF.

This clonotype was counted many times. The rearrangement joins TRBV11-2 to TRBJ2-2; TRBD2 matches 9 bases. The CDR3 spans 15 residues. Per the germline V gene, CDR1 is SGHAT and CDR2 is FQNNGV. After removal of 6 bases from V and 2 bases from J, the junction contained 4 bases not matched to a gene. The CDR3 region has the DNA TGTGCCAGCAGTCAGACTAGCGGTAACACCGGGGAGCTGTTTTTT. Encoded protein: CASSQTSGNTGELFF.

This clonotype was observed at least ten times. The chain employs TRBV19 and TRBJ2-7, with a possible D match to TRBD2 (6 bases). Germline assignment: CDR1 LNHDA and CDR2 SQIVND (reference sequence). Deletions cut 5 bases from V and 0 bases from J, with 11 bases between. The CDR3 loop spans 14 amino acids. The CDR3 sequence: CASSAGRDSYEQYF. The CDR3 DNA is TGTGCCAGTAGTGCGGGACGCGACTCCTACGAGCAGTACTTC. Combining the CDR3 with reference TRBV19 and TRBJ2-7 gives the whole variable domain DGGITQSPKYLFRKEGQNVTLSCEQNLNHDAMYWYRQDPGQGLRLIYYSQIVNDFQKGDIAEGYSVSREKKESFPLTVTSAQKNPTAFYLCASSAGRDSYEQYFGPGTRLTVT.

About this clonotype itself: A much bigger clone sits one base away, suggesting this may be a read error. The chain joins TRBV11-3 to TRBJ1-2; D is uncertain. There are 13 residues in the CDR3. Germline V gene lookup returns CDR1 SGHNT and CDR2 YENEEA. The CDR3 region has the DNA TGTGGCAGCAGTTCTAGGGTGTCGCATGGCTACACCTTC. Its protein is CGSSSRVSHGYTF.

J is TRBJ2-3 and V is TRBV9; D possibly matches TRBD1 or TRBD2 (10 bases each). V was pared by 4 bases and J by 0 bases, with 30 bases between. The CDR3 is 21 amino acids. The germline gives CDR1 SGDLS, CDR2 YYNGEE. CDR3 DNA sequence: TGTGCCAGCAGCTCCCTCCGGGACAGGGGCCTAGCGGGAGTTAGCACAGATACGCAGTATTTT. Residues: CASSSLRDRGLAGVSTDTQYF.

This clonotype was seen at least ten times. V usage is TRBV29-1 and J usage is TRBJ2-5; possibly TRBD1 for D (6 bases). V lost 8 bases and J lost 4, with 23 bases in between. The CDR3 contains 15 residues. Germline CDR1 is SQVTM and CDR2 is ANQGSEA. The CDR3 DNA sequence: TGCAGCCTTCTAACGGTAGGACAGTGTTTAGAGACCCAGTACTTC. Its protein product is CSLLTVGQCLETQYF.

This rearrangement joins TRBV6-1 to TRBJ2-1; TRBD1 aligns across 11 bases. CDR3 size: 15 residues. Looked up from germline, CDR1 is MNHNS and CDR2 is SASEGT. V trimming: 7 bases; J trimming: 6 bases; junction bases outside the gene matches: 8. The DNA of the CDR3 is TGTGCCAGCATGAAGGACAGGGGGCCAGTCAATGAGCAGTTCTTC. Its translation is CASMKDRGPVNEQFF.

The chain links TRBV28 to TRBJ1-6; D gene ambiguous. Germline V gives CDR1 MDHEN, CDR2 SYDVKM. V dropped 8 bases and J dropped 0 bases, with 17 bases sitting between them. CDR3 size: 17 residues. The CDR3 here is CASFPSQMSSYNSPLHF. The DNA of the CDR3 is TGTGCCAGCTTCCCGTCGCAGATGAGCTCCTATAATTCACCCCTCCACTTT.

This clonotype was detected a few times. A clone one base away is much larger, so this may be a read error. The chain joins TRBV12-3 or TRBV12-4 to TRBJ2-1, with TRBD2 matching 8 bases. V lost 3 bases, J lost 7 bases, and 5 bases stayed unmatched. The CDR3 has 14 residues. CDR3 protein: CASSFAGGWNEQFF. The CDR3 DNA is TGTGCCAGCAGTTTCGCGGGAGGTTGGAATGAGCAGTTCTTC.